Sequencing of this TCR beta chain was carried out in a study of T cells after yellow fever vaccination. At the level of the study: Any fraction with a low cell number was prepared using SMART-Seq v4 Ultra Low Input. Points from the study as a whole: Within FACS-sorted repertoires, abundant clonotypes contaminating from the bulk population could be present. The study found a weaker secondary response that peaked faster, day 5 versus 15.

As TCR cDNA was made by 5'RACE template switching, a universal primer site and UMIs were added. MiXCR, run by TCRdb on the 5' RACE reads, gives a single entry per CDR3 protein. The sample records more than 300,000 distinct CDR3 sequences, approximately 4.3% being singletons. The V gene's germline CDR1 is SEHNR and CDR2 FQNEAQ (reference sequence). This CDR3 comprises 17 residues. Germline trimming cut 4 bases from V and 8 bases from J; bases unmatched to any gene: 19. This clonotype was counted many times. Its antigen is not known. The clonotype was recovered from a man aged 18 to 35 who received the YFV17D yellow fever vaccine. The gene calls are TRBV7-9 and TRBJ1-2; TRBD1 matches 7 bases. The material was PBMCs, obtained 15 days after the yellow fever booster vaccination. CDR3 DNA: TGTGCCAGCAGCTCTAGGGACAGCGCTGGAGATAGGGGAGGCTACACCTTC. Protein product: CASSSRDSAGDRGGYTF.